What follows is one TCR beta chain and its context. These data originate in a study of blood T cell repertoires in COVID-19. The CDR3 sequence is 16 residues long. Allocation to cohorts depended on clinical history reported by the participants. Per the study methods: Reference gene primer amplification gave estimated nucleated cell counts. Produced via immunoSEQ multiplex PCR; TCRdb's table is partial and in-frame only. V, J and clone size reflect that table, while D and trimming were determined from the DNA. The sample includes 200,000 to 250,000 clones, roughly 84% seen only once; the top ten take approximately 6.8%.

The clonotype originates from a woman in her thirties or forties who had recovered from COVID-19. Specimen: PBMCs or T cells enriched from blood (not recorded which). The genes are TRBV21-1 and TRBJ2-3; the tabulated D call, TRBD2, remains unverified against the DNA. TRBV21-1 corresponds to a pseudogene. As DNA, the CDR3 is TGTGCCAGCATTACTAGCGGGAGGGCCTCCCTCCATACGCAGTATTTT. Amino acid sequence: CASITSGRASLHTQYF.